A selection of T cell receptor beta chains follows, all from one sample in a study of OX40 agonist ivuxolimab in advanced cancers. Repertoires were generated with immunoSEQ multiplex PCR, while TCRdb's copy carries only in-frame clones and drops some. The sample has about 76,000 clones, 85% to 90% seen once. This material consisted of CD4+ or CD8+ T cells sorted from blood, taken in a trial of the OX40 agonist ivuxolimab. These receptors were taken from an adult with an advanced solid tumor such as melanoma, head and neck, liver or kidney cancer. Each CDR3 is given with its conserved first and last residue. The D gene is left open where the match is weak. A row's size may be missing; if present it is once, few, many or a size class.

V gene	J gene	D gene	clone size	CDR3 DNA	CDR3 protein
TRBV15	TRBJ2-3	TRBD2	NA	TGTGCCACCAGCAGAGATCGGTGGCCTAGCGGGAGGGAGATCGATACGCAGTATTTT	CATSRDRWPSGREIDTQYF
TRBV5-1	TRBJ1-1	NA	once	TGCGCCAGCAGCTTGGCCGGGGGAAGGGGCACTGAAGCTTTCTTT	CASSLAGGRGTEAFF
TRBV11-2	TRBJ2-5	TRBD2	NA	TGTGCCAGCAGCTTAGAGGGGCTAGCGGAGCAAGAGACCCAGTACTTC	CASSLEGLAEQETQYF
TRBV19	TRBJ1-5	NA	NA	TGTGCCAGTAGTAAGGCAGGTGAGTCAATGCGACAGCCCCAGCATTTT	CASSKAGESMRQPQHF
TRBV10-3	TRBJ2-7	NA	NA	TGTGCCATCACCTCGGACGGGTCGGCCTCCTACGAGCAGTACTTC	CAITSDGSASYEQYF
TRBV21-1	TRBJ2-7	NA	NA	TGTGCCAGCAGCTGGCTGGGATACCCTCTCGTTTACGAGCAGTACTTC	CASSWLGYPLVYEQYF
TRBV27	TRBJ2-1	NA	NA	TGTGCCAGCAGACGACCTAGCAGAGCGTCCTACAATGAGCAGTTCTTC	CASRRPSRASYNEQFF
TRBV10-3	TRBJ2-7	NA	once	TGTGCCATCAGTGAGTCTATAACTGTCGAGCAGTACTTC	CAISESITVEQYF
TRBV4-1	TRBJ1-1	NA	NA	TGCGCCAGCAGCCAAGATCCCAGGATTCACACTGAAGCTTTCTTT	CASSQDPRIHTEAFF
TRBV27	TRBJ1-5	NA	NA	TGTGCCAGCAGTTTCTCAGGGAGCAATCAGCCCCAGCATTTT	CASSFSGSNQPQHF
TRBV6-5	TRBJ1-1	TRBD1	NA	TGTGCCAGCAGTTTAACGGGACAGGCGAACACGGCTGAAGCTTTCTTT	CASSLTGQANTAEAFF
TRBV13	TRBJ2-7	NA	NA	TGTGCCAGCAGCCCCCGGCAGGCCAGAAGGGAGCAGTACTTC	CASSPRQARREQYF
TRBV11-3	TRBJ1-2	NA	NA	TGTGCCAGCAGCTTAGATTCAGGAATCTACACCTTC	CASSLDSGIYTF
TRBV13	TRBJ2-1	TRBD2	NA	TGTGCCAGCAGCTTAACTAGCGGGCGCTACTCCTACAATGAGCAGTTCTTC	CASSLTSGRYSYNEQFF
TRBV7-9	TRBJ2-1	TRBD1	NA	TGTGCCAGCAGCTCCGGGACAGGGGGAAAAAGTGAGCAGTTCTTC	CASSSGTGGKSEQFF
TRBV4-1	TRBJ2-3	NA	NA	TGCGCCAGCACCCCTGGTGGGGCCAGCACAGATACGCAGTATTTT	CASTPGGASTDTQYF
TRBV19	TRBJ2-1	NA	NA	TGTGCCAGTATGGGGATTCGATCAGGACCAACCTACAATGAGCAGTTCTTC	CASMGIRSGPTYNEQFF
TRBV28	TRBJ2-1	NA	NA	TGTGCCAGCAACCCTCGCCGAGCTGGCAATGAGCAGTTCTTC	CASNPRRAGNEQFF
TRBV25-1	TRBJ2-7	NA	once	TGTGCCAGCAGCCGTCGGGACCCCATTACGGGCTCCTACGAGCAGTACTTC	CASSRRDPITGSYEQYF
TRBV19	TRBJ2-2	NA	once	TGTGCCAGTAGTATATTCGGGAGCACCGGGGAGCTGTTTTTT	CASSIFGSTGELFF
TRBV15	TRBJ2-3	NA	few	TGTGCCACCAGCAGAGGACTAGTAAGGGACACAGATACGCAGTATTTT	CATSRGLVRDTDTQYF
TRBV27	TRBJ2-7	TRBD1	NA	TGTGCCAGCAGACAGGGGGCGCGTGAGCAGTACTTC	CASRQGAREQYF
TRBV27	TRBJ2-7	TRBD2	NA	TGTGCCAGCAGTTTCGCGGGAGGGGGCTACGAGCAGTACTTC	CASSFAGGGYEQYF
TRBV11-2	TRBJ1-1	NA	NA	TGTGCCAGCAGCTCGCAGAGGGACACTGAAGCTTTCTTT	CASSSQRDTEAFF
TRBV5-6	TRBJ2-3	TRBD2	NA	TGTGCCAGCAGCTTTCCTAGCGGGGCTAGCACAGATACGCAGTATTTT	CASSFPSGASTDTQYF
TRBV12-5	TRBJ2-3	TRBD2	NA	TGTGCTAGTGGTTTGCGGATCGGGGGGACCCCAGATACGCAGTATTTT	CASGLRIGGTPDTQYF
TRBV6-1	TRBJ1-1	NA	few	TGTGCCAGCAGTGAAAGGGAGAACACTGAAGCTTTCTTT	CASSERENTEAFF
TRBV9	TRBJ1-2	NA	NA	TGTGCCAGCAGCTCAGCGGGTCGGGGACCCCCTGGCTACACCTTC	CASSSAGRGPPGYTF
TRBV10-3	TRBJ2-5	TRBD2	NA	TGTGCCATCAGGGCAGGGACTAGCGGGGAACGGACCCAGTACTTC	CAIRAGTSGERTQYF
TRBV4-2	TRBJ2-7	NA	NA	TGTGCCAGCAGCCAAGATGGGCGGGTCCAGCCCCCCGACGAGCAGTACTTC	CASSQDGRVQPPDEQYF
TRBV7-8	TRBJ2-7	TRBD2	once	TGTGCCAGCAGCCTGGGACTAGCGGGATCCGAGCAGTACTTC	CASSLGLAGSEQYF
TRBV19	TRBJ1-2	TRBD1	NA	TGTGCCAGTAGTCCCTACAGGGGTTTATTTTATTGGTTTGGGATAAACTATGGCTACACCTTC	CASSPYRGLFYWFGINYGYTF
TRBV19	TRBJ2-1	TRBD2	NA	TGTGCCAGTAGTATAGGACCGGGGGGAGAGCAGTTCTTC	CASSIGPGGEQFF
TRBV30	TRBJ1-2	NA	NA	TGTGCCTGGAGTGCATACCCGCAGGCCGGCTATGGCTACACCTTC	CAWSAYPQAGYGYTF
TRBV6-5	TRBJ2-2	TRBD1	NA	TGTGCCAGCAGCGGGACAGGGAACACCGGGGAGCTGTTTTTT	CASSGTGNTGELFF
TRBV4-1	TRBJ2-2	TRBD2	NA	TGCGCCAGCAGCCACTTTAGCGGGAGGGTGGTAACCGGGGAGCTGTTTTTT	CASSHFSGRVVTGELFF
TRBV7-8	TRBJ2-7	TRBD1	NA	TGTGCCAGCAGCCTCGACAGGGTTAGGTACGAGCAGTACTTC	CASSLDRVRYEQYF
TRBV18	TRBJ1-1	NA	NA	TGTGCCAGCTCACCAATAGAGAACACTGAAGCTTTCTTT	CASSPIENTEAFF
TRBV9	TRBJ2-5	NA	once	TGTGCCAGCAGCGATGATCAGGGGCAAGAGACCCAGTACTTC	CASSDDQGQETQYF
TRBV6-1	TRBJ1-2	NA	once	TGTGCCAGCATTTTCACAGGGAGAGGGGACTATGGCTACACCTTC	CASIFTGRGDYGYTF
TRBV2	TRBJ1-1	NA	NA	TGTGCCAGCTCCTCAGGGTTCCGCGCTTTCTTT	CASSSGFRAFF
TRBV19	TRBJ1-1	NA	NA	TGTGCCAGTAGTGCCAGGGTTGAAGCTTTCTTT	CASSARVEAFF
TRBV5-1	TRBJ2-7	TRBD2	NA	TGCGCCAGCAGCTTAGCGGGGACCTACGAGCAGTACTTC	CASSLAGTYEQYF
TRBV9	TRBJ1-2	NA	NA	TGTGCCAGCAGCGTAGCTACGACGCAGCTACACGGCTACACCTTC	CASSVATTQLHGYTF
TRBV9	TRBJ2-5	NA	NA	TGTGCCAGCAGCGTAGCTACCTCTCAGGGTGAGACCCAGTACTTC	CASSVATSQGETQYF
TRBV6-5	TRBJ2-1	TRBD2	NA	TGTGCCAGCAGCCTTTTCCCCTCACTAGCGGCTGAGCAGTTCTTC	CASSLFPSLAAEQFF
TRBV9	TRBJ2-3	NA	NA	TGTGCCAGCAGCGTAGGGGATCTTGCAGATACGCAGTATTTT	CASSVGDLADTQYF
TRBV11-3	TRBJ2-7	TRBD2	NA	TGTGCCAGCAGCTGGACTAGCGGGAGACCCTACGAGCAGTACTTC	CASSWTSGRPYEQYF
TRBV27	TRBJ2-5	NA	NA	TGTGCCAGCTCAAGGAATACGGACGGGAGCGAGACCCAGTACTTC	CASSRNTDGSETQYF
TRBV7-3	TRBJ2-7	NA	few	TGTGCCAGCAGCTTAAAGCACAGCACCTACGAGCAGTACTTC	CASSLKHSTYEQYF
TRBV7-6	TRBJ1-2	NA	once	TGTGCCAGCAGCTTAGCGGAAGGTGATGGCTACACCTTC	CASSLAEGDGYTF